The entry below describes one TCR beta chain. Antigen: not known. Each CDR3 protein gets one entry after TCRdb re-called the 5' RACE reads with MiXCR. The data hold 340,000 or so distinct CDR3 sequences, with under 15% observed a single time. This sample stems from a study of T cells after yellow fever vaccination. The study's findings and limits: Once the booster was given, most primary-vaccination clones reappeared, at approximately 97% for CD4 and approximately 88% for CD8.

The CDR3 totals 20 residues. Germline-derived CDR1 and CDR2 are SGHAT and FQNNGV. With V trimmed by 1 base and J by 3 bases, 12 bases remained unmatched. The sequence was collected from a man aged 18 to 29 who received the YFV17D yellow fever vaccine. The V gene is TRBV11-2, the J gene TRBJ2-3, with TRBD2 identical over 14 bases. This sample comprised CD4+ T cells sorted from PBMCs, obtained 15 days after the yellow fever booster vaccination. The CDR3 nucleotides read TGTGCCAGCAGCTTAGGACTAAGACTAGCGGGGGGGCAGAGGACAGATACGCAGTATTTT. Translation gives CASSLGLRLAGGQRTDTQYF.